These 18 T cell receptor beta chains originate from one sample sequenced in a study of blood T cell repertoires in COVID-19. Clones were read by immunoSEQ multiplex PCR, and TCRdb kept only the in-frame ones, dropping some. In the table there are about 120,000 clones, roughly 85% of which are singletons. Specimen: peripheral blood. The origin of the receptors is a man younger than 45 with acute or convalescent COVID-19.

CDR3 in DNA: TGTGCCAGCAGTACAGGGGGCGTTGGTGGAAACACCATATATTTT. Protein product: CASSTGGVGGNTIYF. V is TRBV28 and J is TRBJ1-3; 9 bases align to TRBD1. Losses at the gene ends were 5 bases for V and 3 bases for J; bases not matched to a gene: 5. This CDR3 comprises 15 residues. Germline V lookup: CDR1 MDHEN, CDR2 SYDVKM.

This chain connects TRBV10-3 to TRBJ2-7; D is ambiguous. The CDR3 is made up of 13 amino acids. Germline CDR1 is ENHRY and CDR2 is SYGVKD. Trimming took 0 bases from V and 7 from J, leaving 10 bases between them. The CDR3: CAISESKATEQYF. CDR3 in DNA: TGTGCCATCAGTGAGTCGAAGGCGACAGAGCAGTACTTC.

The rearrangement uses TRBV27 and TRBJ2-1; D is possibly TRBD1 (6 bases). Germline CDR1 and CDR2: MNHEY and SMNVEV (reference sequence). The length of the CDR3 is 15 residues. Trimming removed 5 bases at V and 2 bases at J, with 13 bases between. CDR3 sequence (DNA): TGTGCCAGCAGTAGGGGGTCCCTGACCTACAATGAGCAGTTCTTC. Translated, it gives CASSRGSLTYNEQFF.

V and J are TRBV11-3 and TRBJ2-1; weak D call: TRBD1 (6 bases). This CDR3 region has 16 residues. Deletions cut 5 bases from V and 0 bases from J, with 14 bases between. The germline CDR1 and CDR2 sequences are SGHNT and YENEEA. The CDR3 loop is CASSPRGQISYNEQFF. The CDR3 nucleotides are TGTGCCAGCAGCCCCCGGGGACAAATCTCCTACAATGAGCAGTTCTTC.

The V gene is TRBV2, the J gene TRBJ2-2; D is perhaps TRBD1 (6 bases). V lost 4 bases and J 4 bases, leaving 10 bases between the germline ends. CDR1 and CDR2 (germline): SNHLY, FYNNEI. This CDR3 has 14 residues. CDR3 sequence reads: CASSATRGTGELFF. The DNA for the CDR3 is TGTGCCAGCAGTGCCACCAGGGGCACCGGGGAGCTGTTTTTT.

This clone was observed many times. Here the CDR3 reads CASSGRDRVNTEAFF. Here the CDR3 DNA reads TGTGCCAGCAGCGGGAGGGACAGGGTGAACACTGAAGCTTTCTTT. This rearrangement joins TRBV6-5 to TRBJ1-1; 9 bases are shared with TRBD1. The CDR3 runs 15 residues. The V and J ends lost 6 bases and 0 bases, in that order; junction bases with no gene match: 5. CDR1 MNHEY and CDR2 SVGAGI come from the germline V gene.

V usage is TRBV4-3 and J usage is TRBJ2-2; 8 bases match TRBD2. V lost 6 bases, J lost 3 bases, and 12 bases stayed unmatched. Germline V gene data show CDR1 as LGHNA and CDR2 as YSLEER. This CDR3 has 17 amino acids. CDR3 nucleotide sequence: TGCGCCAGCAGTCCCGGCGGACTAGCCGTGGACACCGGGGAGCTGTTTTTT. Residues: CASSPGGLAVDTGELFF.

V and J are TRBV6-5 and TRBJ2-5; D perhaps matches TRBD1 (5 bases). The germline CDR1 and CDR2 sequences are MNHEY and SVGAGI. This CDR3 comprises 14 residues. V lost 6 bases and J 0 bases, leaving 11 bases between the germline ends. In DNA, the CDR3 is TGTGCCAGCAGCCAAGGGGCCAACCAAGAGACCCAGTACTTC. Amino acids: CASSQGANQETQYF.

The chain has TRBV7-9 and TRBJ1-6; 7 positions match TRBD1. Germline CDR1 reads SEHNR; CDR2 reads FQNEAQ (reference sequence). The junction had 14 bases not matched to a gene; V was cut back by 5 bases and J by 13 bases. The CDR3 is 15 amino acids. The CDR3 DNA reads as TGTGCCAGCAGCCAAGGCACAGGGGAAGGTTTTCCCCTCCACTTT. Its protein is CASSQGTGEGFPLHF.

This clone was observed a handful of times. The chain combines TRBV16 with TRBJ2-3, with TRBD2 matching over 8 bases. Trimming took 4 bases from V and 0 from J; bases not matched to a gene: 15. The length of the CDR3 is 19 residues. Germline V gives CDR1 KGHSY, CDR2 FQNENV. Here the CDR3 reads CASSRPVRDPGGSTDTQYF. As DNA, the CDR3 is TGTGCCAGCAGCCGCCCCGTTCGTGATCCGGGGGGGAGCACAGATACGCAGTATTTT.

DNA for the CDR3: TGCACCAGCAGCCAAGTTCAGGGAAGGGGCTACGAGCAGTACGTC. This translates into CTSSQVQGRGYEQYV. The V and J genes are TRBV1 and TRBJ2-7; the D segment call TRBD1 is taken from the table without a DNA check. TRBV1 is described as a pseudogene. The CDR3 is made up of 15 amino acids.

The rearrangement uses TRBV12-3 or TRBV12-4 and TRBJ1-1; TRBD1 is a possible D gene (6 bases). V was clipped by 4 bases and J by 5 bases, with 11 bases between them. CDR3 size: 13 residues. The CDR3 coding sequence is TGTGCCAGCAGTTCTACAGGGTGGACTGAAGCTTTCTTT. This encodes CASSSTGWTEAFF.

The gene calls are TRBV5-8 and TRBJ2-7, with D tentatively TRBD1 (6 bases). This CDR3 region has 17 residues. Looked up from germline, CDR1 is SGHTS and CDR2 is YDEGEE. Trimming removed 5 bases at V and 6 bases at J, with 27 bases between. In DNA, the CDR3 is TGTGCCAGCAGAGTACTCAGGCCCCTCAGGGGTTCGGGCGAGCAGTACTTC. Translated, it gives CASRVLRPLRGSGEQYF.

The chain combines TRBV5-4 with TRBJ1-2; perhaps TRBD1 as D (6 bases). Trimming removed 0 bases at V and 3 bases at J, with 9 bases between. Germline assignment: CDR1 SGHNT and CDR2 YYREEE (reference sequence). The CDR3 spans 14 residues. Here the CDR3 DNA reads TGTGCCAGCAGCTTGGGGGACAATGACTATGGCTACACCTTC. Translated: CASSLGDNDYGYTF.

This chain uses TRBV7-2 with TRBJ2-3; 8 bases match TRBD2. From germline, CDR1 is SGHTA and CDR2 FQGNSA. The CDR3 covers 15 residues. With V trimmed by 4 bases and J by 3 bases, 6 bases remained unmatched. Written as DNA, the CDR3 is TGTGCCAGCAGCTCCTGGACTAGCTCGACAGATACGCAGTATTTT. Protein: CASSSWTSSTDTQYF.

V is TRBV4-1 and J is TRBJ1-4, with unresolved D. The V gene lost 4 bases and the J gene lost 5 bases, with 11 bases spanning the gap. This CDR3 contains 14 residues. CDR1 MGHRA and CDR2 YSYEKL come from the germline V gene. The CDR3 DNA follows: TGCGCCAGCAGCCCATCCTACTGGAATGAAAAACTGTTTTTT. Encoded protein: CASSPSYWNEKLFF.

This chain connects TRBV6-5 to TRBJ1-1; 7 nucleotides line up with TRBD1. Germline trimming cut 7 bases from V and 5 bases from J; bases unmatched to any gene: 4. CDR1 and CDR2 from the germline V gene are MNHEY and SVGAGI. The CDR3 is made up of 12 amino acids. Written as DNA, the CDR3 is TGTGCCAGCATAGAGGGGGCGACTGAAGCTTTCTTT. This translates into CASIEGATEAFF.

J is TRBJ1-4 and V is TRBV7-8; tentative D call: TRBD1 (6 bases). Germline lookup yields CDR1 SGHVS and CDR2 FQNEAQ. The CDR3 contains 16 residues. Between the trimmed V and J ends, which lost 3 bases and 1 base, there was a span of 12 bases. The CDR3 nucleotides read TGTGCCAGCAGCTTTGGGCCGGACAGAACTAATGAAAAACTGTTTTTT. Translating gives CASSFGPDRTNEKLFF.